This T cell receptor beta chain was recorded in a study of blood T cell repertoires in COVID-19. Study-wide background: COVID-19 samples collected from the United States, Italy and Spain covered acute and convalescent phases.

Authors' methods: Estimated nucleated cell counts came from reference gene primer amplification. Assay used: immunoSEQ multiplex PCR; TCRdb lists only in-frame clones, some missing. V, J and clone size are taken as reported in that table, and D and trimming were inferred from the DNA itself. The top ten clones hold 1.5% to 2% of a sample with around 220,000 clones, about nine tenths of them seen once. The CDR3 runs to 15 residues. The V gene's germline CDR1 is SGHRS and CDR2 YFSETQ. V lost 0 bases and J 0 bases, leaving 6 bases between the germline ends. Sequencing input: PBMCs or T cells enriched from blood (not recorded which). The genes are TRBV5-1 and TRBJ2-2; D not resolved. The TCR was taken from a woman aged 18-29 years who had recovered from COVID-19. The CDR3 region is CASSLARSNTGELFF. DNA for the CDR3: TGCGCCAGCAGCTTGGCCCGGTCGAACACCGGGGAGCTGTTTTTT.